The next 3 T cell receptor beta chains were all read from a single sample in a study of patients and donors after allogeneic stem cell transplantation. TCRdb used MiXCR to reprocess the RT-PCR reads, holding one entry per CDR3 protein. This table has about a million distinct CDR3 sequences, roughly 18% appearing once. The specimen was blood, either unsorted or a sorted T cell fraction (not recorded which). These receptors originate from a human donor who was either an allogeneic HSCT recipient or a stem cell or donor lymphocyte infusion donor (not recorded which). It is not recorded whose cells these are; they may come from a transplant donor.

This chain uses TRBV2 with TRBJ2-1; D might be TRBD2 (5 bases). Germline V CDR1 and CDR2: SNHLY, FYNNEI. V was trimmed by 7 bases and J by 3 bases, leaving 16 bases between them. This CDR3 contains 15 residues. CDR3 in DNA: TGTGCCAGCAATCACGGCGGAGGCATCTACAATGAGCAGTTCTTC. Translation: CASNHGGGIYNEQFF.

J is TRBJ1-2 and V is TRBV3-1, with D possibly matching TRBD1 (5 bases). This CDR3 has 15 amino acids. The V and J ends lost 1 base and 5 bases respectively, with 14 bases between them. Germline assignment: CDR1 LGHDT and CDR2 YNNKEL (reference sequence). This CDR3 reads CASSQVLRGRYGYTF. For the CDR3, the DNA is TGTGCCAGCAGCCAAGTTTTAAGGGGAAGGTATGGCTACACCTTC.

The sample holds many counts of this clonotype. V and J are TRBV9 and TRBJ2-5; the D is unclear. The V and J ends lost 7 bases and 4 bases respectively, with 17 bases between them. The CDR3 sequence is 14 residues long. The V gene's germline CDR1 is SGDLS and CDR2 YYNGEE. This CDR3 reads CASGPDSLGETQYF. DNA for the CDR3: TGTGCCAGCGGACCTGATTCCCTAGGAGAGACCCAGTACTTC.